Listed below are T cell receptor beta chains from one sample, sequenced in a study of technical replicates of blood from several donors. Profiled with immunoSEQ multiplex PCR; TCRdb holds only in-frame clones, not every one. Among 70,000 to 95,000 clones listed, roughly 94% were seen once. What was sequenced was T cells isolated from PBMCs. The receptor source for this set is a human donor in good health. The CDR3 runs from the conserved cysteine through the conserved F or W. A D gene is named only where the DNA matches it firmly. Clone size is given for some rows only: seen once, a few or many times, or a class if the clone is expanded.

>TRBJ1-4|TRBV11-3|-|-
CASSRSADEKLFF
TGTGCCAGCAGCCGGAGCGCCGATGAAAAACTGTTTTTT
>TRBJ2-3|TRBV7-9|-|TRBD2
CASSGSGSLDTQYF
TGTGCCAGCAGCGGAAGCGGGAGCTTAGATACGCAGTATTTT
>TRBJ1-2|TRBV27|-|TRBD1
CASSLGTDPHGYTF
TGTGCCAGCAGTTTAGGGACAGATCCCCATGGCTACACCTTC
>TRBJ2-2|TRBV7-8|-|TRBD2
CASSISGSDGELFF
TGTGCCAGCAGCATTAGCGGGAGCGACGGGGAGCTGTTTTTT
>TRBJ1-3|TRBV5-4|once|-
CASSLGAGGNTIYF
TGTGCCAGCAGCTTGGGCGCAGGTGGAAACACCATATATTTT
>TRBJ2-5|TRBV7-8|-|-
CASSQGSGQSETQYF
TGTGCCAGCAGCCAGGGTAGCGGACAATCAGAGACCCAGTACTTC
>TRBJ2-3|TRBV9|-|-
CASSVGAGPDTQYF
TGTGCCAGCAGCGTAGGCGCAGGGCCAGATACGCAGTATTTT
>TRBJ2-7|TRBV4-1|-|-
CASSQVLAGIYEQYF
TGCGCCAGCAGCCAAGTACTAGCCGGGATCTACGAGCAGTACTTC
>TRBJ2-2|TRBV19|-|TRBD1
CASRMDRGLTGELFF
TGTGCCAGTAGGATGGACAGGGGGCTTACCGGGGAGCTGTTTTTT
>TRBJ1-1|TRBV9|-|TRBD1
CASSPHHGTGEAFF
TGTGCCAGCAGCCCACACCACGGGACAGGTGAAGCTTTCTTT
>TRBJ2-2|TRBV14|few|-
CASSPRATGELFF
TGTGCCAGCAGCCCTAGAGCCACCGGGGAGCTGTTTTTT